The 29 T cell receptor beta chains in this list originate from one sample, sequenced in a study of persistence of HIV-infected CD4 T cells. Sequencing used immunoSEQ version 4 in survey mode. Libraries were prepared by immunoSEQ multiplex PCR; TCRdb keeps only in-frame clonotypes and omits some of them. The sample lists about 48,000 clones, around 72% occurring once. These receptors are not linked to any known antigen. Lysates of CMV-infected fibroblasts at approximately 10 ug/mL stimulated these cells. CD40L/CD69 double-negative CD45RO-high memory CD4+ T cells were collected. The sequencing used CD4+ T cells sorted from PBMCs after approximately 18-hour stimulation, collected from a patient who received antiretroviral therapy. The receptors stem from an adult man with HIV who was CMV-seropositive.

V gene TRBV20-1 combines with J gene TRBJ2-3; no definite D call. The CDR3 spans 11 residues. Germline V gene sequence: CDR1 DFQATT, CDR2 SNEGSKA (reference sequence). Trimming removed 5 bases from V and 4 bases from J, with 7 bases in between. The CDR3 sequence is CSAAIADTQYF. The DNA for the CDR3 is TGCAGTGCTGCTATAGCAGATACGCAGTATTTT.

CDR3 protein: CASRQQGGGYTF. The CDR3 coding sequence is TGTGCCAGCAGACAACAGGGGGGAGGCTACACCTTC. The chain recombines TRBV25-1 with TRBJ1-2; 8 positions agree with TRBD1. Germline values: CDR1 MGHDK, CDR2 SYGVNS. CDR3 size: 12 residues. V dropped 6 bases and J dropped 8; count of bases not matched to a gene: 5.

The V call is TRBV28, the J call TRBJ1-5; no definite D call. V was pared by 5 bases and J by 6 bases, with 8 bases between. Germline CDR1 is MDHEN and CDR2 is SYDVKM. CDR3 length: 12 residues. As DNA, the CDR3 is TGTGCCAGCAGTCCACCAGGTCAGCCCCAGCATTTT. Its protein is CASSPPGQPQHF.

This rearrangement joins TRBV5-1 to TRBJ1-2; 7 bases are a match to TRBD1. V was pared by 3 bases and J by 4 bases, with 6 bases of the junction left unmatched. Germline V gene data show CDR1 as SGHRS and CDR2 as YFSETQ. This CDR3 has 14 amino acids. CDR3: CASSSTGLTYGYTF. Written as DNA, the CDR3 is TGCGCCAGCAGCTCGACAGGGCTGACCTATGGCTACACCTTC.

This clone was recorded a few times. The chain uses TRBV12-3 or TRBV12-4 and TRBJ1-3, with no clear D. The CDR3 length is 13 residues. The V gene lost 3 bases and the J gene lost 2 bases, with 5 bases spanning the gap. CDR3 region: CASSFNTGNTIYF. CDR3 sequence (DNA): TGTGCCAGCAGTTTCAACACTGGAAACACCATATATTTT.

This clone was detected only a few times. V and J are TRBV20-1 and TRBJ2-1, with D hard to call. The V end lost 3 bases, the J end lost 2 bases, and 8 bases lay between the germline ends. Germline lookup yields CDR1 DFQATT and CDR2 SNEGSKA (reference sequence). The CDR3 totals 13 residues. The CDR3 sequence is CSASQGTYNEQFF. Here the CDR3 DNA reads TGCAGTGCTAGTCAAGGAACCTACAATGAGCAGTTCTTC.

This clone has only one observation. The rearrangement joins TRBV6-5 to TRBJ2-7; 8 bases are shared with TRBD2. The germline V gene encodes CDR1 MNHEY and CDR2 SVGAGI. V trimming: 8 bases; J trimming: 1 base; junction bases outside the gene matches: 7. This CDR3 spans 14 amino acids. CDR3 in DNA: TGTGCCAGCGTACCGGGACTAGTGTCCTACGAGCAGTACTTC. Translating it yields CASVPGLVSYEQYF.

Only one count was recorded for this clone. The chain combines TRBV30 with TRBJ2-7; TRBD1 aligns across 9 bases. The CDR3 has 16 residues. Germline V gene sequence: CDR1 GTSNPN, CDR2 SVGIG (reference sequence). Trimming cost V 1 base and J 3 bases; bases outside gene matches: 10. CDR3 protein: CAWSGQRRDRVYEQYF. CDR3 sequence (DNA): TGTGCCTGGAGTGGCCAAAGGCGGGACAGGGTCTACGAGCAGTACTTC.

The table lists this clone with a few counts. This sequence joins TRBV2 and TRBJ1-5; D is perhaps TRBD1 (6 bases). The CDR3 loop spans 14 amino acids. V lost 5 bases and J 1 base, leaving 9 bases between the germline ends. Germline CDR1 reads SNHLY; CDR2 reads FYNNEI. For the CDR3, the DNA is TGTGCCAGCAGTAGGGACACGAGCAATCAGCCCCAGCATTTT. This gives the protein CASSRDTSNQPQHF. Using reference TRBV2 and TRBJ1-5 for the parts outside the CDR3, the full variable domain is EPEVTQTPSHQVTQMGQEVILRCVPISNHLYFYWYRQILGQKVEFLVSFYNNEISEKSEIFDDQFSVERPDGSNFTLKIRSTKLEDSAMYFCASSRDTSNQPQHFGDGTRLSIL.

This chain uses TRBV7-2 with TRBJ1-1, with 10 bases matching TRBD1. This CDR3 comprises 15 residues. The J segment lost 5 bases and the V segment lost 3 bases, leaving 6 bases of the junction unmatched. Germline V CDR1 and CDR2: SGHTA, FQGNSA. The CDR3 DNA is TGTGCCAGCAGCTTCCCGACAGGGGGCACGACTGAAGCTTTCTTT. It is translated as CASSFPTGGTTEAFF.

This sequence joins TRBV6-6 and TRBJ1-2; D not certain. V was shortened by 7 bases and J by 10 bases, with 13 bases between the two germline ends. This CDR3 has 11 residues. Germline CDR1 reads MNHNY; CDR2 reads SVGAGI (reference sequence). The CDR3 DNA reads TGTGCCAGCACTGAGGAGGCAACCTACACCTTC. Its translation: CASTEEATYTF.

The chain employs TRBV6-5 and TRBJ2-4; weak D call: TRBD1 (7 bases). The V end lost 2 bases, the J end lost 4 bases, and 15 bases lay between the germline ends. The germline gives CDR1 MNHEY, CDR2 SVGAGI. The CDR3 contains 16 residues. CDR3 amino acids: CASSYGPGGWKNIQYF. In DNA, the CDR3 is TGTGCCAGCAGTTACGGGCCAGGGGGGTGGAAAAACATTCAGTACTTC.

The chain uses TRBV11-2 and TRBJ2-2; D may be TRBD1 or TRBD2 (6 bases each). CDR3 length: 15 amino acids. Germline-derived CDR1 and CDR2 are SGHAT and FQNNGV. The V and J ends lost 0 bases and 6 bases respectively, with 11 bases between them. The CDR3: CASSLDPGASGELFF. CDR3 coding DNA: TGTGCCAGCAGCTTAGATCCGGGGGCCTCCGGGGAGCTGTTTTTT.

The genes are TRBV30 and TRBJ1-1; no reliable D call. The length of the CDR3 is 15 residues. The germline V gene has CDR1 GTSNPN and CDR2 SVGIG (reference sequence). Trimming pared 0 bases from V and 1 base from J, leaving 12 bases between. CDR3 bases: TGTGCCTGGAGTGTACGGAGAGTTGGGAACACTGAAGCTTTCTTT. Its translation is CAWSVRRVGNTEAFF.

Of note for this clone: Compared with germline, one end of the junction differs, possibly owing to a read error. The chain links TRBV7-6 to TRBJ2-1; a possible D gene is TRBD2 (6 bases). Germline CDR1 reads SGHVS; CDR2 reads FNYEAQ. CDR3 length: 18 amino acids. The CDR3 loop is CASSLGAGRRDSNNEQFF. The CDR3 DNA reads TGTGCCAGCAGCTTAGGGGCGGGTCGGCGGGACTCCAACAATGAGCAGTTCTTC. Full variable domain (remainder filled in from reference TRBV7-6 and TRBJ2-1): GAGVSQSPRYKVTKRGQDVALRCDPISGHVSLYWYRQALGQGPEFLTYFNYEAQQDKSGLPNDRFSAERPEGSISTLTIQRTEQRDSAMYRCASSLGAGRRDSNNEQFFGPGTRLTVL.

The chain joins TRBV7-9 to TRBJ2-4, with 10 bases identical to TRBD2. The CDR3 is 19 amino acids. V dropped 5 bases and J dropped 0; count of bases not matched to a gene: 13. CDR1 and CDR2 from the germline V gene are SEHNR and FQNEAQ (reference sequence). DNA of the CDR3: TGTGCCAGCAGCCACCGGACTAGCGGCTCCGTGGGAGCCAAAAACATTCAGTACTTC. This encodes CASSHRTSGSVGAKNIQYF. Full variable domain (missing parts from reference TRBV7-9 and TRBJ2-4): DTGVSQNPRHKITKRGQNVTFRCDPISEHNRLYWYRQTLGQGPEFLTYFQNEAQLEKSRLLSDRFSAERPKGSFSTLEIQRTEQGDSAMYLCASSHRTSGSVGAKNIQYFGAGTRLSVL.

This chain uses TRBV10-3 with TRBJ2-2, with 14 bases fitting TRBD2. Per the germline V gene, CDR1 is ENHRY and CDR2 is SYGVKD. This CDR3 is 17 amino acids long. With 6 bases clipped from V and 2 bases from J, the junction kept 5 bases outside the gene matches. CDR3 in amino acids: CAIRIGTSGGNTGELFF. CDR3 DNA: TGTGCCATCAGAATCGGGACTAGCGGGGGCAACACCGGGGAGCTGTTTTTT.

DNA of the CDR3: TGTGCCAGCAGCGAACCAGGGGGCGGCCGGGCGTCGACCCAGTACTTC. Translating gives CASSEPGGGRASTQYF. The V gene is TRBV5-4, the J gene TRBJ2-5; TRBD1 matches at 8 bases. J lost 7 bases, V lost 4 bases, and 15 bases had no gene match. This CDR3 spans 16 amino acids. Germline-derived CDR1 and CDR2 are SGHNT and YYREEE (reference sequence). The full variable domain, its missing parts supplied by reference TRBV5-4 and TRBJ2-5, is ETGVTQSPTHLIKTRGQQVTLRCSSQSGHNTVSWYQQALGQGPQFIFQYYREEENGRGNFPPRFSGLQFPNYSSELNVNALELDDSALYLCASSEPGGGRASTQYFGPGTRLLVL.

This rearrangement joins TRBV11-2 to TRBJ2-7, with 10 nucleotides matching TRBD1. The junction had 7 bases not matched to a gene; V was cut back by 1 base and J by 4 bases. Germline-derived CDR1 and CDR2 are SGHAT and FQNNGV. The CDR3 covers 16 residues. The CDR3 loop is CASSLAGTGAGYEQYF. The CDR3 coding sequence is TGTGCCAGCAGCTTAGCGGGGACAGGGGCAGGGTACGAGCAGTACTTC.

J is TRBJ1-1 and V is TRBV19; no reliable D call. Between the trimmed V and J ends, which lost 3 bases and 1 base, there was a span of 15 bases. This CDR3 is built from 16 residues. Per germline, CDR1 LNHDA and CDR2 SQIVND (reference sequence). The chain's CDR3 is CASSIIRTEANTEAFF. The CDR3 nucleotides are TGTGCCAGTAGTATCATCCGGACGGAAGCGAACACTGAAGCTTTCTTT.

CDR3 sequence: CASSINLRGYGYTF. CDR3 sequence (DNA): TGTGCCAGTAGTATAAATTTGAGGGGGTATGGCTACACCTTC. The chain carries TRBV19 and TRBJ1-2, with a possible D match to TRBD1 (6 bases). V shed 2 bases and J shed 5 bases, with 12 bases lying between them. The V gene's germline CDR1 is LNHDA and CDR2 SQIVND (reference sequence). This CDR3 comprises 14 residues.

The CDR3 nucleotides read TGTGCCAGCAGTGAATTCCAGGTAGGGGGCAAGAGATCCTACGAGCAGTACTTC. Amino acid sequence: CASSEFQVGGKRSYEQYF. The chain couples TRBV25-1 to TRBJ2-7; 7 positions match TRBD1. The germline gives CDR1 MGHDK, CDR2 SYGVNS. CDR3 length equals 18 residues. The junction had 13 bases not matched to a gene; V was cut back by 1 base and J by 1 base.

The J gene is TRBJ2-6, the V gene TRBV6-5; D unclear. This CDR3 region has 15 residues. V was cut by 5 bases and J by 4 bases, with 12 bases left in between. CDR1 MNHEY and CDR2 SVGAGI come from the germline V gene. CDR3 amino acids: CASSRLNMGANVLTF. CDR3 DNA sequence: TGTGCCAGCAGTCGGCTAAATATGGGGGCCAACGTCCTGACTTTC.

The genes are TRBV6-5 and TRBJ1-3, with D possibly being TRBD1 (6 bases). V lost 6 bases and J 0 bases, leaving 12 bases between the germline ends. The CDR3 consists of 15 residues. Germline CDR1 and CDR2: MNHEY and SVGAGI. The DNA for the CDR3 is TGTGCCAGCAGGCCAACAGGGCTCTCTGGAAACACCATATATTTT. This sequence encodes CASRPTGLSGNTIYF.

The J gene is TRBJ1-5, the V gene TRBV20-1; no clear D gene. Germline lookup yields CDR1 DFQATT and CDR2 SNEGSKA (reference sequence). The CDR3 runs 11 residues. Trimming removed 0 bases at V and 11 bases at J, with 8 bases between. The CDR3 here is CSARDLVAQHF. The CDR3 DNA sequence: TGCAGTGCTAGAGATCTCGTGGCCCAGCATTTT.

The chain combines TRBV6-6 with TRBJ1-1; D is perhaps TRBD1 (6 bases). V lost 5 bases and J lost 0, with 16 bases in between. CDR1 is MNHNY, CDR2 SVGAGI, per germline (reference sequence). The CDR3 totals 16 residues. The chain's CDR3 is CASSPKRTELNTEAFF. CDR3 nucleotide sequence: TGTGCCAGCAGTCCTAAGCGGACAGAACTGAACACTGAAGCTTTCTTT.

CDR3 protein: CASSLGDWQETQYF. The CDR3 DNA sequence: TGCGCCAGCAGCTTGGGAGACTGGCAAGAGACCCAGTACTTC. V and J are TRBV5-1 and TRBJ2-5; D is uncertain. The length of the CDR3 is 14 residues. Trimming removed 0 bases at V and 2 bases at J, with 8 bases between. Germline CDR1 SGHRS, CDR2 YFSETQ.

This clone has a handful of counts. The chain employs TRBV12-3 or TRBV12-4 and TRBJ2-7; no firm D call. V lost 6 bases, J lost 2 bases, and 11 bases lay in between. The CDR3 extends over 13 amino acids. The CDR3 DNA reads TGTGCCAGCAGGTCAGAGTTTACCTACGAGCAGTACTTC. Its translation is CASRSEFTYEQYF.

The rearrangement uses TRBV5-6 and TRBJ2-1; TRBD2 matches at 7 bases. Germline V gene lookup returns CDR1 SGHDT and CDR2 YYEEEE. The CDR3 totals 18 residues. Unmatched junction bases numbered 11, after V lost 2 bases and J lost 0 bases. The CDR3 region is CASSFRGGGFSSYNEQFF. DNA of the CDR3: TGTGCCAGCAGCTTCCGAGGCGGGGGTTTCAGCTCCTACAATGAGCAGTTCTTC.